The TCR beta chain under discussion was sequenced for a study of blood T cell repertoires in COVID-19. Study context: Samples representing acute and convalescent COVID-19 were sourced from the United States, Italy and Spain.

This CDR3 spans 15 amino acids. Germline V lookup: CDR1 MNHEY, CDR2 SVGAGI. Trimming shortened V by 2 bases and J by 0 bases, and 7 bases separated the two germline ends. Participants were aged 18 to 89 years from around 26 US areas. Assignment of participants to cohorts was predicated upon participant-reported clinical history. As processed by the authors: Researchers report that nucleated cell counts were estimated from reference gene primer amplification. Profiled with immunoSEQ multiplex PCR; TCRdb holds only in-frame clones, not every one. The V and J calls and clone size were taken over from that table, and D and trimming were inferred from the DNA. The sample carries 200,000 to 250,000 clones, over 75% recorded once.

Sequenced material: PBMCs or T cells enriched from blood (not recorded which). V is TRBV6-5 and J is TRBJ1-4, with D possibly TRBD1 on 5 matching bases. The TCR was taken from a man younger than 40 with acute COVID-19. CDR3 coding DNA: TGTGCCAGCAGTTACGGGACTACAACTAATGAAAAACTGTTTTTT. Its translation: CASSYGTTTNEKLFF.